The clone carrying this T cell receptor (beta chain) has a single count. V dropped 5 bases and J dropped 0 bases, with 20 bases sitting between them. The CDR3 length is 18 residues. The germline gives CDR1 LNHDA, CDR2 SQIVND (reference sequence). Here immunoSEQ multiplex PCR was the method, and the copy in TCRdb shows in-frame clones only, minus some. The sample has about 110,000 clones; around 95% are singletons. This specimen comes from a study of cytomegalovirus exposure and HLA in healthy donors. The gene calls are TRBV19 and TRBJ2-4; maybe TRBD2 (5 bases). The TCR originated in a woman between 18 and 29 years old in good health and CMV-seronegative. What was sequenced was PBMCs. CDR3 in amino acids: CASSLDSLTAIAKNIQYF. The CDR3 region has the DNA TGTGCCAGTAGTCTGGACTCCCTCACGGCTATAGCCAAAAACATTCAGTACTTC.